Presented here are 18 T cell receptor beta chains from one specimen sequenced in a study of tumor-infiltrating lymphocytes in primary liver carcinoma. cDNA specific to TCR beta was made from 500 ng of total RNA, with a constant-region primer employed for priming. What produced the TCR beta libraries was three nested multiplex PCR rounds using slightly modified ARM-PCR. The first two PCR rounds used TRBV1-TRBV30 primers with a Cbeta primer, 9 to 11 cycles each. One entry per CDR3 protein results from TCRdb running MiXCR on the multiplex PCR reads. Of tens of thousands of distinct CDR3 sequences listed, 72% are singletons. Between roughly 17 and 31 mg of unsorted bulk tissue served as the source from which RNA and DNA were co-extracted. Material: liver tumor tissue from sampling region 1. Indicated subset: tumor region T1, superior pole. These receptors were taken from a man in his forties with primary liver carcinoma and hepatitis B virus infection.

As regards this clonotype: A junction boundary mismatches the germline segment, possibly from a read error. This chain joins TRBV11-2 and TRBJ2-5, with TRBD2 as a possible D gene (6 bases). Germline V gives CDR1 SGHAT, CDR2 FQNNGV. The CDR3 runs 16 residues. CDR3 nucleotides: TGTGTCAGCGGCTTAGGGAGTAGCGGCCTGGGGGAGACCCAGTACTTC. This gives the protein CVSGLGSSGLGETQYF.

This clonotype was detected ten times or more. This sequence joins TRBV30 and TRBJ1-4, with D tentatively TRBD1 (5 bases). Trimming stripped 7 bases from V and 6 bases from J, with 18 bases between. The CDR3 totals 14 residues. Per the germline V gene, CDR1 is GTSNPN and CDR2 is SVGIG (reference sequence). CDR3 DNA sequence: TGTGCCTACTCGGGAATTGAAGGGGATGAAAAACTGTTTTTT. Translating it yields CAYSGIEGDEKLFF.

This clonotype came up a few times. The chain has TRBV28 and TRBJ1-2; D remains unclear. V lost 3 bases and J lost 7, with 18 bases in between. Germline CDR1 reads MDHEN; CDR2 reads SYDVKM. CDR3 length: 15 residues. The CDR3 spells CASSFIEIGRGGYTF. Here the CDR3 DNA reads TGTGCCAGCAGTTTTATAGAGATAGGGCGGGGTGGCTACACCTTC.

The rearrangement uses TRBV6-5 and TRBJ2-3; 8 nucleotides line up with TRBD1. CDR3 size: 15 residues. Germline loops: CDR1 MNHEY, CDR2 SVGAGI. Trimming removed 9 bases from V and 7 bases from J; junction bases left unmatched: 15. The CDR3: CARGPGTGNYNTQYF. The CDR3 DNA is TGTGCCAGGGGACCCGGGACAGGCAATTACAATACGCAGTATTTT.

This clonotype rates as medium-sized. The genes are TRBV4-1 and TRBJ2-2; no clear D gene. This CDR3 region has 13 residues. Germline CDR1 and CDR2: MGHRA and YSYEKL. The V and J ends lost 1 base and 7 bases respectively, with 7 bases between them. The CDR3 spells CASSQGQGGELFF. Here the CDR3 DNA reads TGCGCCAGCAGCCAAGGACAAGGCGGGGAGCTGTTTTTT.

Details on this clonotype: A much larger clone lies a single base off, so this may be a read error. CDR3: CASGFGIEAFF. CDR3 nucleotides: TGTGCTAGTGGTTTCGGCATTGAAGCTTTCTTT. This sequence joins TRBV12-5 and TRBJ1-1; D uncertain. V gave up 3 bases and J gave up 7 bases, with 6 bases separating them. Germline V gene data show CDR1 as LGHNT and CDR2 as FRNRAP. The CDR3 covers 11 residues.

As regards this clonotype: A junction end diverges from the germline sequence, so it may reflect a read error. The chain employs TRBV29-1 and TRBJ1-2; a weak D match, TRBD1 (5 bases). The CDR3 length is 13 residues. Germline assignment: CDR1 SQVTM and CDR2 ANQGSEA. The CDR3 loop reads CNVQRIGAYGYTF. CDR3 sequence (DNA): TGCAACGTTCAACGGATAGGGGCCTATGGCTACACCTTC.

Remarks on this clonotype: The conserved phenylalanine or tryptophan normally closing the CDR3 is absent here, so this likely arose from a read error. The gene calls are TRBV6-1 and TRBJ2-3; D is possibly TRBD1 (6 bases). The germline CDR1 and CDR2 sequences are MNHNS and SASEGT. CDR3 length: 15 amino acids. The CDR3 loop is CASSDRQEVTDTQYL. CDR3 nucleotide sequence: TGTGCCAGCAGTGACCGACAGGAAGTCACAGATACACAGTATCTT.

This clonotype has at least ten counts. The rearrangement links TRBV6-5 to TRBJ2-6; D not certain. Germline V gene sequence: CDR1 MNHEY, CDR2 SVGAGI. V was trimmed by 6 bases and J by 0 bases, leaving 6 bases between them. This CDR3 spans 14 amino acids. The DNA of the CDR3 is TGTGCCAGCAGAGGTAGCTCTGGGGCCAACGTCCTGACTTTC. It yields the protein CASRGSSGANVLTF.

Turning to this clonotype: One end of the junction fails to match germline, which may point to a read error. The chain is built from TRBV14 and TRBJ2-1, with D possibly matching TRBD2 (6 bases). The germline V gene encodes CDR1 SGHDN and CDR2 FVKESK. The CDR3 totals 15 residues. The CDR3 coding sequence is TGTGCCAGCAGCCTGCTCGGGAGTACCGGAAATGAGCAATTCTTC. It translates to CASSLLGSTGNEQFF.

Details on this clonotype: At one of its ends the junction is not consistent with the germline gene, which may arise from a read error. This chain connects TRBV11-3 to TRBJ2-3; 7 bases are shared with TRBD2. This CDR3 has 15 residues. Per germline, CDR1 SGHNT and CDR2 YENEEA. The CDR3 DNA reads TGTGCCAGCAGATTAGGGGCTAGCGGAAAGGATACACAGTATTTT. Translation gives CASRLGASGKDTQYF.

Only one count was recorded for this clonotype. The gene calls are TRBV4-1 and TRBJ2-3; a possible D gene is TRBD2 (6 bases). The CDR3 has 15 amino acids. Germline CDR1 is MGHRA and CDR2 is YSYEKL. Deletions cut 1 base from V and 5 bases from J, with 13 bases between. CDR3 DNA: TGCGCCAGCAGCCAAGGGCCTAGCGACATAGATACGCAGTATTTT. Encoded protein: CASSQGPSDIDTQYF.

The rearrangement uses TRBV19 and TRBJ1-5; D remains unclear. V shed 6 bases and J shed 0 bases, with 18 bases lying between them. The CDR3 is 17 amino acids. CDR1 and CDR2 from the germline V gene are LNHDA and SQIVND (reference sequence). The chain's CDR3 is CASSPLKRRVSNQPQHF. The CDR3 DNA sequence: TGTGCCAGTAGCCCTCTTAAAAGGAGGGTTAGCAATCAGCCCCAGCATTTT.

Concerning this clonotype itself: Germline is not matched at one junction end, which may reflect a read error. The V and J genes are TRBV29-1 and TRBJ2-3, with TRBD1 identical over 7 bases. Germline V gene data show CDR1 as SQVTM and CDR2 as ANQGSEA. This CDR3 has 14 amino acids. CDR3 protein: CSVKHGHGTDTQYF. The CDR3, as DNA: TGCAGCGTTAAACACGGACATGGGACAGATACGCAGTACTTT.

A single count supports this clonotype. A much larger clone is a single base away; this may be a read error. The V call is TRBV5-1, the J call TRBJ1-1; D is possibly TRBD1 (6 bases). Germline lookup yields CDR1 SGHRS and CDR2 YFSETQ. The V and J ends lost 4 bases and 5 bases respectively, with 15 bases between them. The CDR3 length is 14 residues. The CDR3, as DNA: TGCGCCAGCAGCCCCGTATTAGGGGGTACTGAAGCTTTCTTT. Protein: CASSPVLGGTEAFF.

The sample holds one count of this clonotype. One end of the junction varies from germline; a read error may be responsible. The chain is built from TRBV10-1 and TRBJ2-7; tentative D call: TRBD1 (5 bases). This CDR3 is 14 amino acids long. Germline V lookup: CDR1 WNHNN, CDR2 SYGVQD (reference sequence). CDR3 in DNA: TGCGTCAGCAGTGGGGCTGGCCCAGGTTACGAGCTGTACTTC. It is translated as CVSSGAGPGYELYF.

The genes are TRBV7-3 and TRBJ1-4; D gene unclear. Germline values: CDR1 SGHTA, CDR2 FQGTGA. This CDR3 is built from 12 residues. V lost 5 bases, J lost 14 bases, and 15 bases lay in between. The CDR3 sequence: CASSRVSQRLFF. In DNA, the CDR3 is TGTGCCAGCAGCCGCGTCTCACAACGGCTGTTTTTT.

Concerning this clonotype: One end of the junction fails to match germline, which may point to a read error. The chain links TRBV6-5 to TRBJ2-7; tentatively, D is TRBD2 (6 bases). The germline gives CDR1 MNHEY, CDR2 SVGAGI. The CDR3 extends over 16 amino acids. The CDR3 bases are TGCGCCAGCAGTTACTCTAGGGACTGGGGCCTAGGGGAGCAGTACTTC. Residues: CASSYSRDWGLGEQYF.